Listed here are 26 T cell receptor beta chains from one sample, sequenced in a study of shared clonotypes between healthy human individuals. The protocol was immunoSEQ multiplex PCR, while the TCRdb copy is restricted to in-frame clones and leaves out a portion. Here the sample spans about 600,000 clones, around 97% being singletons. The specimen sequenced was naive CD4+ T cells sorted from blood. Subset here: CD45RA+ positively selected. The receptors here all came from a woman aged 25 to 39 in good health.

CDR3 loop: CASSSLGRGPSYEQYF. The CDR3 DNA reads TGTGCCAGCAGCTCCTTAGGCAGGGGGCCCTCCTACGAGCAGTACTTC. The rearrangement joins TRBV7-9 to TRBJ2-7; 8 bases map to TRBD1. Germline values: CDR1 SEHNR, CDR2 FQNEAQ (reference sequence). This CDR3 has 16 residues. Losses at the gene ends were 4 bases for V and 0 bases for J; bases not matched to a gene: 8.

This sequence joins TRBV28 and TRBJ2-7; D may be TRBD2 (6 bases). The CDR3 is made up of 17 amino acids. CDR1 and CDR2 from the germline V gene are MDHEN and SYDVKM. The V gene lost 5 bases and the J gene lost 6 bases, with 26 bases spanning the gap. CDR3 in amino acids: CASSIIAVDRYLSEQYF. The CDR3 bases are TGTGCCAGCAGTATCATAGCGGTGGATCGCTATTTATCCGAGCAGTACTTC.

This chain joins TRBV9 and TRBJ1-2; TRBD1 agrees at 8 bases. V shed 4 bases, J shed 4 bases, and the junction held 3 bases outside the gene matches. The CDR3 is 13 residues long. The germline V gene encodes CDR1 SGDLS and CDR2 YYNGEE. The CDR3 sequence: CASSSDRGYGYTF. The DNA for the CDR3 is TGTGCCAGCAGCTCCGACAGGGGCTATGGCTACACCTTC.

The CDR3 region has the DNA TGTGCCACCGACGGGACAGGGGGCATAGGCGAGCAGTACTTC. This codes for CATDGTGGIGEQYF. V is TRBV28 and J is TRBJ2-7, with 12 bases identical to TRBD1. The CDR3 extends over 14 amino acids. Trimming at V came to 10 bases and at J to 6 bases, leaving 10 bases not matched to a gene. In germline, CDR1 is MDHEN, CDR2 SYDVKM.

This clone was seen only once. The rearrangement joins TRBV4-1 to TRBJ1-1; unclear D gene. V was pared by 0 bases and J by 6 bases, with 11 bases between. Germline CDR1 and CDR2: MGHRA and YSYEKL. The length of the CDR3 is 14 residues. In nucleotides, the CDR3 is TGCGCCAGCAGCCAAGAAATTCGGGGAGCTGAAGCTTTCTTT. Translation: CASSQEIRGAEAFF.

V is TRBV7-8 and J is TRBJ2-7; the D gene is possibly TRBD2 (5 bases). This CDR3 has 15 amino acids. Germline V gene data show CDR1 as SGHVS and CDR2 as FQNEAQ. V was shortened by 5 bases and J by 1 base, with 15 bases between the two germline ends. CDR3 DNA: TGTGCCAGCAGCCGGTTGAGCGGTACTTCCTACGAGCAGTACTTC. This gives the protein CASSRLSGTSYEQYF.

The gene calls are TRBV19 and TRBJ2-2, with D tentatively TRBD1 (5 bases). This CDR3 is 14 amino acids long. CDR1 LNHDA and CDR2 SQIVND come from the germline V gene (reference sequence). V lost 5 bases, J lost 4 bases, and 11 bases lay in between. The CDR3 region is CASSPQAGTGELFF. The CDR3 DNA sequence: TGTGCCAGTAGTCCACAGGCCGGCACCGGGGAGCTGTTTTTT.

The genes are TRBV28 and TRBJ2-5; D may be TRBD1 (5 bases). The V gene's germline CDR1 is MDHEN and CDR2 SYDVKM. The V end was cut by 5 bases, the J end by 5 bases, with 9 bases between. CDR3 size: 12 residues. The CDR3 nucleotides read TGTGCCAGCAGTGCCGCAGGGGAGACCCAGTACTTC. Its translation is CASSAAGETQYF. The full variable domain, in which reference TRBV28 and TRBJ2-5 provide the parts outside the CDR3, is DVKVTQSSRYLVKRTGEKVFLECVQDMDHENMFWYRQDPGLGLRLIYFSYDVKMKEKGDIPEGYSVSREKKERFSLILESASTNQTSMYLCASSAAGETQYFGPGTRLLVL.

The chain recombines TRBV5-1 with TRBJ2-7, with 7 nucleotides matching TRBD1. CDR1 SGHRS and CDR2 YFSETQ come from the germline V gene. The J segment lost 4 bases and the V segment lost 1 base, leaving 8 bases of the junction unmatched. The CDR3 is 15 residues long. The CDR3 nucleotides are TGCGCCAGCAGCTTGAGCGCGGGCAGGGGGTACGAGCAGTACTTC. Translating it yields CASSLSAGRGYEQYF.

This rearrangement joins TRBV25-1 to TRBJ2-6, with 7 bases fitting TRBD2. Germline V gene lookup returns CDR1 MGHDK and CDR2 SYGVNS. The CDR3 sequence is 17 residues long. V lost 5 bases, J lost 1 base, and 8 bases stayed unmatched. In nucleotides, the CDR3 is TGTGCCAGCAGTTACGGAACTAGCGTATCTGGGGCCAACGTCCTGACTTTC. Protein sequence: CASSYGTSVSGANVLTF.

V usage is TRBV5-5 and J usage is TRBJ2-5; no clear D. Trimming removed 0 bases from V and 5 bases from J, with 8 bases in between. CDR1 SGHKS and CDR2 YYEKEE come from the germline V gene (reference sequence). The CDR3 totals 13 residues. CDR3 sequence reads: CASSLGPAETQYF. The CDR3 coding sequence is TGTGCCAGCAGCTTGGGACCCGCGGAGACCCAGTACTTC.

The chain joins TRBV5-1 to TRBJ1-1, with TRBD1 matching 7 bases. Germline V gene sequence: CDR1 SGHRS, CDR2 YFSETQ. The CDR3 has 15 residues. V was clipped by 4 bases and J by 5 bases; unmatched bases: 11. CDR3: CASSRRTGVWTEAFF. CDR3 DNA sequence: TGCGCCAGCAGCCGTAGAACAGGGGTCTGGACTGAAGCTTTCTTT.

The chain couples TRBV2 to TRBJ2-2; D gene ambiguous. The germline gives CDR1 SNHLY, CDR2 FYNNEI. The CDR3 loop spans 15 amino acids. Trimming removed 3 bases from V and 0 bases from J, with 8 bases in between. This chain's CDR3 is CASSEVHPNTGELFF. CDR3 nucleotides: TGTGCCAGCAGTGAGGTTCATCCGAACACCGGGGAGCTGTTTTTT.

The chain employs TRBV5-1 and TRBJ2-7; the D gene is possibly TRBD2 (6 bases). CDR1 and CDR2 (germline): SGHRS, YFSETQ. V gave up 0 bases and J gave up 2 bases, with 12 bases separating them. The CDR3 totals 15 residues. CDR3 DNA: TGCGCCAGCAGCTTGGGTAGCGGACCCCCCTACGAGCAGTACTTC. This gives the protein CASSLGSGPPYEQYF.

Comment on this clone: The sample has other DNA sequences that encode this CDR3 too. This chain connects TRBV28 to TRBJ2-7; D possibly corresponds to TRBD2 (5 bases). V shed 4 bases and J shed 7 bases, with 8 bases lying between them. The CDR3 consists of 11 residues. Germline CDR1 and CDR2: MDHEN and SYDVKM. In DNA form, the CDR3 reads TGTGCCAGCAGTTCCCGAGGGGAGCAGTACTTC. Translating it yields CASSSRGEQYF.

The gene calls are TRBV5-1 and TRBJ1-2; TRBD1 matches at 11 bases. V dropped 4 bases and J dropped 3; count of bases not matched to a gene: 2. The germline gives CDR1 SGHRS, CDR2 YFSETQ. The CDR3 is made up of 14 amino acids. The CDR3 DNA is TGCGCCAGCAGCGGACAGGGGGCGTACTATGGCTACACCTTC. Translating it yields CASSGQGAYYGYTF.

The chain has TRBV10-1 and TRBJ2-7; TRBD2 matches at 8 bases. In germline, CDR1 is WNHNN, CDR2 SYGVQD (reference sequence). Unmatched junction bases numbered 3, after V lost 0 bases and J lost 2 bases. The CDR3 contains 15 residues. The CDR3: CASSESSGTPYEQYF. CDR3 nucleotide sequence: TGCGCCAGCAGTGAGTCTAGCGGGACCCCCTACGAGCAGTACTTC.

The genes are TRBV29-1 and TRBJ1-1, with unresolved D. Trimming removed 2 bases at V and 1 base at J, with 14 bases between. This CDR3 spans 15 amino acids. CDR1 and CDR2 (germline): SQVTM, ANQGSEA. CDR3 DNA: TGCAGCGTTGAATCGGCGTTCGCACGGAACACTGAAGCTTTCTTT. Translation: CSVESAFARNTEAFF. Variable domain in full (rest from reference TRBV29-1 and TRBJ1-1): SAVISQKPSRDICQRGTSLTIQCQVDSQVTMMFWYRQQPGQSLTLIATANQGSEATYESGFVIDKFPISRPNLTFSTLTVSNMSPEDSSIYLCSVESAFARNTEAFFGQGTRLTVV.

The rearrangement uses TRBV19 and TRBJ2-3, with 12 positions matching TRBD2. V was clipped by 4 bases and J by 2 bases; unmatched bases: 10. The CDR3 spans 18 residues. From germline, CDR1 is LNHDA and CDR2 SQIVND (reference sequence). The CDR3 is CASSTYLGLAGNTDTQYF. The CDR3 region has the DNA TGTGCCAGTAGTACCTATCTCGGACTAGCGGGGAACACAGATACGCAGTATTTT.

The chain recombines TRBV5-1 with TRBJ2-1, with 7 bases lining up with TRBD2. The CDR3 runs 14 residues. Germline V lookup: CDR1 SGHRS, CDR2 YFSETQ. The V segment lost 5 bases and the J segment 6 bases; nucleotides outside the gene matches: 8. CDR3 coding DNA: TGCGCCAGCAGTAGACGGGAGGTGGGCAATGAGCAGTTCTTC. Protein sequence: CASSRREVGNEQFF.

This clone was recorded once. J is TRBJ1-2 and V is TRBV5-8; the match to TRBD1 covers 8 bases. The trim removed 6 bases at V and 2 bases at J, leaving 9 bases unmatched. CDR1 SGHTS and CDR2 YDEGEE come from the germline V gene. This CDR3 is 15 amino acids long. CDR3 nucleotide sequence: TGTGCCAGCACCTCGGGTAGGACAGGGAACTATGGCTACACCTTC. As protein: CASTSGRTGNYGYTF. Drawing the rest from reference TRBV5-8 and TRBJ1-2, the complete variable domain is EAGVTQSPTHLIKTRGQQATLRCSPISGHTSVYWYQQALGLGLQFLLWYDEGEERNRGNFPPRFSGRQFPNYSSELNVNALELEDSALYLCASTSGRTGNYGYTFGSGTRLTVV.

The V and J genes are TRBV11-3 and TRBJ2-1; possibly TRBD1 or TRBD2 for D (6 bases each). The CDR3 runs to 14 residues. The germline V gene has CDR1 SGHNT and CDR2 YENEEA. The V gene lost 4 bases and the J gene lost 9 bases, with 16 bases spanning the gap. The CDR3 loop reads CASSSVGGEGEQFF. CDR3 DNA: TGTGCCAGCAGCTCTGTGGGGGGCGAGGGTGAGCAGTTCTTC.

The chain employs TRBV18 and TRBJ2-1, with D possibly TRBD1 on 5 matching bases. This CDR3 is 12 amino acids long. Between the trimmed V and J ends, which lost 4 bases and 5 bases, there was a span of 6 bases. Germline V gene data show CDR1 as KGHSH and CDR2 as LQKENI. The CDR3 nucleotides read TGTGCCAGCTCACTACAGGACAATGAGCAGTTCTTC. Translated, it gives CASSLQDNEQFF.

The chain uses TRBV19 and TRBJ2-7; 13 bases align to TRBD2. The germline CDR1 and CDR2 sequences are LNHDA and SQIVND (reference sequence). The junction had 3 bases not matched to a gene; V was cut back by 4 bases and J by 0 bases. CDR3 length: 16 amino acids. Here the CDR3 reads CASSRGLAGNSYEQYF. CDR3 DNA sequence: TGTGCCAGTAGTAGGGGACTAGCGGGGAACTCCTACGAGCAGTACTTC. The complete variable domain, with remaining parts taken from reference TRBV19 and TRBJ2-7, reads DGGITQSPKYLFRKEGQNVTLSCEQNLNHDAMYWYRQDPGQGLRLIYYSQIVNDFQKGDIAEGYSVSREKKESFPLTVTSAQKNPTAFYLCASSRGLAGNSYEQYFGPGTRLTVT.

The chain combines TRBV28 with TRBJ1-1; D is ambiguous. The CDR3 is 12 residues long. Germline lookup yields CDR1 MDHEN and CDR2 SYDVKM. V dropped 7 bases and J dropped 4 bases, with 10 bases sitting between them. CDR3 loop: CASKAAGTEAFF. The CDR3 coding sequence is TGTGCCAGCAAGGCGGCTGGCACTGAAGCTTTCTTT.

The chain has TRBV2 and TRBJ1-5; D is perhaps TRBD1 (6 bases). The CDR3 spans 14 residues. The germline V gene has CDR1 SNHLY and CDR2 FYNNEI. Between the trimmed V and J ends, which lost 6 bases and 0 bases, there was a span of 9 bases. The CDR3 coding sequence is TGTGCCAGCAGGAGGGACATTAGCAATCAGCCCCAGCATTTT. Translated: CASRRDISNQPQHF.